Below, one TCR beta chain is given with its context. Its antigen is not identified. This sample was included in a study of OX40 agonist ivuxolimab in advanced cancers. In the study overall: Each patient was given ivuxolimab into a vein every 2 weeks, at 0.01 to 10 mg/kg. Findings and limits, study-wide: At 0.1 to 3.0 mg/kg and by week 6, CD4+ and CD8+ T cells in the blood had expanded clonally. Relative to CD4+, CD8+ T cells held more expanded clones on average.

This CDR3 has 16 amino acids. V dropped 0 bases and J dropped 0 bases, with 10 bases sitting between them. In germline, CDR1 is SGDLS, CDR2 YYNGEE. Data came from immunoSEQ multiplex PCR; TCRdb stores just in-frame clones and leaves some out. The sample has more than 55,000 clones, 86% seen once; the top ten hold roughly 8.2%. Patients were ruled out by autoimmune disease history or systemic immunosuppression. The receptor's source is an adult with an advanced solid tumor such as melanoma, head and neck, liver or kidney cancer. This specimen consisted of CD4+ or CD8+ T cells sorted from blood, obtained in a trial of the OX40 agonist ivuxolimab. This chain links TRBV9 with TRBJ2-1; D is ambiguous. CDR3 in amino acids: CASSVAPIFSYNEQFF. CDR3 nucleotide sequence: TGTGCCAGCAGCGTAGCGCCGATTTTCTCCTACAATGAGCAGTTCTTC. Combining the CDR3 with reference TRBV9 and TRBJ2-1 gives the whole variable domain DSGVTQTPKHLITATGQRVTLRCSPRSGDLSVYWYQQSLDQGLQFLIQYYNGEERAKGNILERFSAQQFPDLHSELNLSSLELGDSALYFCASSVAPIFSYNEQFFGPGTRLTVL.